Sequencing of this T cell receptor beta chain was carried out in a study of cytomegalovirus exposure and HLA in healthy donors. 13 Jbeta primers and 60 Vbeta primers were used for the PCR. The method was immunoSEQ multiplex PCR; TCRdb's version includes in-frame clones alone and lacks a portion of them. The sample lists about 160,000 clones, about two thirds seen once, with under 3.5% in the top ten. Germline values: CDR1 SGHRS, CDR2 YFSETQ. V lost 4 bases and J lost 8, with 20 bases in between. This CDR3 region has 15 residues. As concerns this clone: Its antigen is unidentified.

Study results and limitations: Being indistinguishable, some V segments were excluded, TRBV6-2 and TRBV6-3 among them. Rare TCR sequences dominated, though some public TCRs recurred in many donors.

What was sequenced was PBMCs. The TCR was taken from a woman in her thirties in good health and CMV-seronegative. This chain connects TRBV5-1 to TRBJ2-3; D possibly corresponds to TRBD1 (5 bases). CDR3 sequence reads: CASSQGQLPGGTQYF. In DNA form, the CDR3 reads TGCGCCAGCAGCCAAGGACAACTCCCCGGCGGTACGCAGTATTTT.